The entry below describes one TCR beta chain. TCRdb's copy holds only in-frame clones and misses some; the assay was immunoSEQ multiplex PCR. This table has roughly 58,000 clones, about 85% appearing once. The data stem from a study of T cell responses to AZD1222 COVID-19 vaccine. The germline gives CDR1 SGHDT, CDR2 YYEEEE. The CDR3 has 13 residues. V lost 1 base, J lost 4 bases, and 8 bases lay in between. The material sequenced was peripheral blood, taken on day 0 of MenACWY control vaccination. V is TRBV5-6 and J is TRBJ1-2; D perhaps matches TRBD1 (6 bases). The source is an adult in good health. CDR3 sequence reads: CASSLQGSYGYTF. In nucleotides, the CDR3 is TGTGCCAGCAGCTTGCAGGGGTCCTATGGCTACACCTTC.